The sequence of this T cell receptor beta chain was determined in a study of T cell responses to AZD1222 COVID-19 vaccine. CDR3 length equals 13 residues. Germline-derived CDR1 and CDR2 are LGHNT and FRNRAP. V gave up 6 bases and J gave up 1 base, with 9 bases separating them. Broader study findings: Repertoires were obtained solely post-peak T cell response.

The repertoire was sequenced with immunoSEQ multiplex PCR; TCRdb's copy has only in-frame clones and lacks some. Of fewer than 30,000 clones detected, more than 85% appear once; the ten largest clones hold over 7.5%. In regard to this clone: As yet, its antigen is unknown.

The TCR comes from an adult in good health. The chain has TRBV12-5 and TRBJ1-1; possible D gene TRBD1, 5 bases. The source material was peripheral blood, sampled on day 0 of AZD1222 vaccination. Here the CDR3 DNA reads TGTGCTAGTGGGCGACAGAGGAACACTGAAGCTTTCTTT. This translates into CASGRQRNTEAFF.